This T cell receptor (beta chain) was sequenced in a study of cytomegalovirus exposure and HLA in healthy donors (TCRdb year 2017). About the investigation overall: In an earlier analysis of 550 to 750 of the donors, about 270 Gb of sequence data and some 120 million unique TCR beta sequences from some 170 million T cells were reported. Roughly 300 gigabases of sequencing data and around 87 million unique TCR sequences were included in an early release covering about 700 HLA-typed donors. A handful of DR-DQ haplotypes were handled as single units for association and clustering because linkage in the cohort was strong. Alongside the repertoire data, information on donor age, sex, ethnicity and CMV serostatus was compiled. In addition to the first cohort of hundreds of subjects, a separate validation cohort of some 120 different subjects was used. All discovery cohort repertoires had been generated using a single sequencing platform. The study combined high-throughput TCR immunosequencing, statistical association of individual TCRs with disease status, and machine learning to predict cytomegalovirus infection status. An earlier analysis of 587 of the donors applied high-throughput TCR beta sequencing to assess whether each TCR beta V gene segment acted as functional or pseudogenic. A later genetic analysis took genome-wide SNP genotypes for about 55% of the 666 donors and used that subset as a discovery cohort. Both class I and class II loci were covered by HLA typing, at four-digit resolution. The study used immunosequencing to profile the T cell repertoires of 670 or so subjects and linked those repertoires to cytomegalovirus serostatus. Of the roughly 400 genotyped donors, about 80% fell in the genetic ancestry cluster associated with self-reported Caucasian donors. The number of donors typed differed by locus, with about 629-640 for A, B, C, DRB1 and DQB1, around 500 for DQA1, 606 for DPA1, and some 440 for DPB1. Across 300 to 500 genotyped donors of the cohort, an average of roughly 230,000 unique TCR beta nucleotide sequences per donor were sequenced, and roughly a sixth of those sequences were non-productive. Rather than drawing on any new phenotypic data, the later analysis identified candidate immune exposures from TCR beta sequences and the way those sequences occurred across donors. The aim of the study was to test whether cataloging public T cell receptors could identify signatures of past pathogen exposure. In a later analysis, previously published TCR beta repertoires from hundreds of donors were re-analyzed and high-resolution HLA genotyping was added so that TCR occurrence patterns could be studied. What the study reported, not specific to this receptor: In a later analysis, TCR association rates were found to vary across HLA loci, with the most associated TCRs seen for DRB1 alleles and the fewest for HLA-C alleles. Strong co-occurrence of HLA alleles, especially DR and DQ, made assigning TCR associations to individual alleles difficult. Most TCR sequences were seen in very few donors, while some public TCRs were found in many individuals. A further reported finding was that TCR beta sequences accurately predicted the HLA-A and HLA-B alleles for most subjects in the first cohort. Linkage disequilibrium might explain the correlated functional status among segregating V segments, but an unknown experimental factor could not be ruled out. Some IMGT-functional V segments, including TRBV6-2 and TRBV6-3, could not be told apart with the 87-base-pair reads, so those segments were excluded. Only TCR beta chains were sequenced in this cohort, and the absence of alpha or paired-chain data limited detectable features. Roughly uniform sequencing depth across donors was assumed in presence/absence analyses, although this assumption may not hold. Because counts were too low, more than 15 rarely observed V segments, including chromosome 9 orphons, were excluded from the earlier analysis of around 640 of the donors. A later analysis found that most CMV-associated TCR beta chains appeared HLA-restricted, with HLA associations seemingly driven largely by CMV exposure. Because some donors lacked HLA typing at each locus, the association tests relied only on the typed subset. At a false discovery rate of 0.05, a later analysis linked about 17,000 TCR beta sequences to specific HLA alleles. A group of highly shared sequence variants was considered likely to be a technical artifact of the sequencing pipeline. Several of the top co-occurrence clusters appeared to be linked to parvovirus B19, influenza, CMV and Epstein-Barr virus, according to a later analysis. It was suggested by the authors that the approach could potentially be generalized to other disease states and immunological phenotypes. An earlier analysis of approximately 500 of the donors showed that most TCR beta V segments appeared in productive rearrangements either about 87% or about 30% of the time, which broadly matched IMGT annotations. A later analysis found that HLA-associated TCR beta chains were more clonally expanded and had lower generation probabilities than equally common non-associated chains. V-gene and J-gene trimming of TCR beta chains was associated with a missense DCLRE1C variant in a later genetic analysis, and the association was replicated in an independent cohort. Cytomegalovirus status was reported to be diagnosed by the classifier with high specificity and sensitivity in both the original and validation cohorts. In vitro tests confirmed that three of the cytomegalovirus-associated TCR beta chains recognize cytomegalovirus antigens. The study listed approximately 160 TCR beta chains as associated with cytomegalovirus. CMV serostatus was the only immune exposure information available for the cohort. A later genetic analysis reported fewer N-insertions in productive TCRs among donors in an Asian-associated ancestry cluster than the 666-donor mean.

The protocol used for the library was the immunoSEQ multiplex PCR assay. For the multiplex PCR, a mixture combining 60 forward primers for TCR Vbeta segments and 13 reverse primers for TCR Jbeta segments was used. The CDR3 region of rearranged TCR beta genes was amplified from genomic DNA by a multiplex PCR assay. The amplified TCR beta libraries were sequenced on the Illumina HiSeq System as 87-base-pair reads. The authors' analysis ran thus. A later analysis tallied tens of millions of unique TCR beta chains across the 610 or so repertoires, and about 12 million of those chains were shared by two or more donors. Raw reads were error-corrected and collapsed into unique sequences with a nearest-neighbor algorithm that merged closely related sequences to remove PCR and sequencing errors. V, D and J gene segments were assigned by aligning CDR3 sequences to IMGT reference sequences. For a sequence to be retained, a match of at least six nucleotides to both a V gene segment and a J gene segment was required. Rearrangements were called productive when the CDR3 lacked stop codons and stayed in frame with V and J; all others were non-productive. CDR3 was defined by IMGT convention, running from the second conserved V-encoded cysteine to the conserved J-encoded phenylalanine. The earlier analysis of approximately 500 of the donors excluded sequences that lacked an unambiguous match to a single V gene segment. In an earlier analysis of several hundred of the donors, V segments were called functional above 56.7% productive rearrangements and were called segregating when the between-donor standard deviation exceeded 5%. To diagnose cytomegalovirus status from the catalog of TCR beta chain sequences, a statistical classification framework was built. V and J gene assignment, in a later analysis, came from comparing TCR nucleotide sequences with IMGT/GENE-DB human TR gene sequences. The TCRdist pipeline was used in a later analysis to assign CDR3 sequences and most-parsimonious VDJ recombination scenarios. In a later analysis, each TCR beta chain was defined by its CDR3 amino acid sequence together with its V-gene family, and reads lacking a unique V-gene family were excluded. In a later analysis, several hundred highly shared, low-generation-probability nucleotide sequences were removed to address suspected cross-contamination and a sequencing artifact. A later analysis calculated a clonal expansion index for each public chain from normalized within-repertoire ranks of inferred template counts. In a later analysis, generation probabilities were computed with a VDJ recombination model fitted to out-of-frame rearrangements, and the resulting probabilities were checked against IGoR. Hypergeometric tests were used in a later analysis to score TCR-TCR, TCR-HLA and TCR-CMV co-occurrence, with a repertoire-size bias correction applied to the TCR pairs. A later analysis estimated false discovery rates by permuting HLA or CMV assignments 20 times. In a later analysis, co-occurring TCRs were grouped using DBSCAN, and TCRdist sequence similarity was added for clustering within HLA-allele-positive subsets. For co-occurrence clustering, repertoires with fewer than 30,000 or more than 120,000 public chains were excluded, along with a handful of repertoires with anomalous nucleotide sharing. TCRdb's version of the immuneACCESS table is confined to in-frame rearrangements and falls short of the full clone set. An unresolved V gene accounts for under half of the shortfall where checked; the remainder is of unknown origin. The D gene and trimming were derived from the DNA, and the V and J assignments and clone size from that table. The sample records roughly 180,000 clones, 81% of which are singletons. The ten largest clonotypes hold around 1.9% of the sample.

To note about this clone: The clone's antigen remains unknown. The sample holds no much larger clone one base away, and base qualities are not on file.

The CDR3 holds 14 amino acids from the cysteine to the phenylalanine. Kept here is only the CDR3 DNA, which spans 42 bases and is read in frame from base 1. The germline V gene specifies MGHRA as CDR1 and YSYEKL as CDR2. V is clipped by 3 bases and J by 1 base, and the sequence between their germline boundaries is 9 bases long. The cohort consisted of hundreds of healthy bone marrow donors. At the time of sampling, all cohort members were nominally healthy, though unrecorded immune exposures were likely present. The donor tested CMV seropositive and was one of the 289 seropositive cohort members. Each donor provided a peripheral blood sample, and peripheral blood mononuclear cells were used for TCR beta sequencing. Genomic DNA was extracted from the blood cell samples with the Qiagen DNeasy Blood Extraction Kit.

The sequence joins TRBV4-1 to TRBJ1-1, with a weak D call of TRBD1 (5 bases match). This receptor was obtained from a young woman in good health and CMV-seropositive. Material for sequencing was PBMCs. The bases read TGCGCCAGCAGCCACAGGGTAGGGAACACTGAAGCTTTCTTT. Translation gives CASSHRVGNTEAFF.